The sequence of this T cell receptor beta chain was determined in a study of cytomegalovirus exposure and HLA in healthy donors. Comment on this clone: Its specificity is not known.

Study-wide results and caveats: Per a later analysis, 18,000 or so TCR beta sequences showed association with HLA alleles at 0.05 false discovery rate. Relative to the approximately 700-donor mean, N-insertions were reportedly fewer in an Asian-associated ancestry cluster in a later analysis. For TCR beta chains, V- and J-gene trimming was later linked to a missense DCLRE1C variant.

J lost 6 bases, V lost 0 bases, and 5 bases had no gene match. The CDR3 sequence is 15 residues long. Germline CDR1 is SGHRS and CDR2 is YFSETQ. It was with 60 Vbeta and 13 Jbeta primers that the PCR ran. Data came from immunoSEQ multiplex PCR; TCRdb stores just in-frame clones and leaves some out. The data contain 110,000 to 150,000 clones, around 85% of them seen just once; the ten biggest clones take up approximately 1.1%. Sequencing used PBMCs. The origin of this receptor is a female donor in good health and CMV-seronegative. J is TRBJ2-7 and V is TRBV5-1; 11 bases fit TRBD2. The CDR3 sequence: CASSLELAGVGEQYF. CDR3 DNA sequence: TGCGCCAGCAGCTTGGAACTAGCGGGAGTAGGCGAGCAGTACTTC.